The 26 T cell receptor beta chains presented below share a single source sample, sequenced in a study of T cell repertoires in cytomegalovirus infection. TCRdb itself ran the reads through MiXCR, one entry per CDR3 protein. The top ten hold over 80% of the sample, which has around 23,000 distinct CDR3 sequences, more than 20% seen once. These TCRs' antigens remain unknown. The input for sequencing was CD8+ T cells from cultured PBMCs, taken from culture after CMV antigen stimulation. These receptors originate from a human donor in good health (CMV status not recorded). Some clones in this sample may be carry-over from other donors' samples.

The V call is TRBV4-1, the J call TRBJ2-5; D gene ambiguous. This CDR3 is built from 11 residues. Trimming removed 5 bases at V and 5 bases at J, with 6 bases between. Germline V gene sequence: CDR1 MGHRA, CDR2 YSYEKL. This chain's CDR3 is CASSTRETQYF. CDR3 DNA sequence: TGCGCCAGCAGCACCCGGGAGACCCAGTACTTC.

In its sample, this clonotype was seen a few times. The rearrangement joins TRBV6-2 or TRBV6-3 to TRBJ2-1; 7 bases map to TRBD2. CDR3 length equals 17 residues. Germline trimming cut 8 bases from V and 4 bases from J; bases unmatched to any gene: 17. The germline CDR1 and CDR2 sequences are MNHEY and SVGEGT. The CDR3 protein is CASLPRVGGGTYNEQFF. DNA of the CDR3: TGTGCCAGCCTCCCTAGGGTTGGCGGGGGTACTTACAATGAGCAGTTCTTC.

This clonotype was counted a few times. The chain couples TRBV19 to TRBJ1-5; 7 bases map to TRBD1. The germline CDR1 and CDR2 sequences are LNHDA and SQIVND (reference sequence). This CDR3 is 14 amino acids long. J gave up 2 bases and V 3 bases, and 1 base lay outside the gene matches. DNA for the CDR3: TGTGCCAGTAGTATGGGACAGCGCAATCAGCCCCAGCATTTT. Translation: CASSMGQRNQPQHF.

The J gene is TRBJ2-5, the V gene TRBV27; D is uncertain. The ends were cut back, 10 bases at V and 0 bases at J, with 6 bases in the middle. CDR1 is MNHEY and CDR2 is SMNVEV in the germline V gene (reference sequence). The CDR3 covers 11 residues. Here the CDR3 reads CATWYQETQYF. Here the CDR3 DNA reads TGTGCCACGTGGTACCAAGAGACCCAGTACTTC.

The rearrangement links TRBV11-2 to TRBJ2-3, with a tentative D call TRBD1 (6 bases). In germline, CDR1 is SGHAT, CDR2 FQNNGV. V was clipped by 0 bases and J by 2 bases, with 12 bases between them. This CDR3 comprises 16 residues. DNA for the CDR3: TGTGCCAGCAGCTTAGAAATCACAGGGAACACAGATACGCAGTATTTT. Amino acids: CASSLEITGNTDTQYF.

This clonotype appeared many times. The germline gene is not matched at one end of the junction; a read error may be the cause. This chain connects TRBV27 to TRBJ2-7, with D maybe TRBD2 (5 bases). Germline CDR1 reads MNHEY; CDR2 reads SMNVEV (reference sequence). The CDR3 contains 15 residues. The CDR3 bases are TGTGCCAGCACTTTAAAGGGTGCGTCGGGGAACGAGCAGTACTTC. Amino acids: CASTLKGASGNEQYF.

The chain links TRBV28 to TRBJ1-1; D gene uncertain. Germline CDR1 reads MDHEN; CDR2 reads SYDVKM. The V end lost 3 bases, the J end lost 3 bases, and 14 bases lay between the germline ends. The CDR3 covers 15 residues. CDR3 DNA: TGTGCCAGCAGTTTGGAGGCCCTACCGGACACTGAAGCTTTCTTT. It specifies CASSLEALPDTEAFF.

V and J are TRBV20-1 and TRBJ2-3; the D gene could be TRBD1 or TRBD2 (6 bases each). V shed 1 base and J shed 6 bases, with 14 bases lying between them. The CDR3 covers 14 residues. Looked up from germline, CDR1 is DFQATT and CDR2 is SNEGSKA (reference sequence). The CDR3 sequence: CSARGGPGDDTQYF. In DNA, the CDR3 is TGCAGTGCTAGAGGGGGGCCGGGGGACGATACGCAGTATTTT.

The rearrangement joins TRBV5-6 to TRBJ1-6; D is uncertain. V lost 2 bases and J 7 bases, leaving 19 bases between the germline ends. There are 17 residues in the CDR3. From germline, CDR1 is SGHDT and CDR2 YYEEEE. The CDR3 sequence: CASSLFTTTRWNSPLHF. The CDR3 DNA follows: TGTGCCAGCAGCTTATTTACGACAACTAGGTGGAATTCACCCCTCCACTTT.

The chain uses TRBV5-6 and TRBJ2-7; D ambiguous. With 3 bases removed from V and 2 bases from J, the gap between germline ends came to 9 bases. Germline CDR1 reads SGHDT; CDR2 reads YYEEEE. CDR3 length: 13 amino acids. The CDR3 loop is CASSSVTPYEQYF. The DNA for the CDR3 is TGTGCCAGCAGCTCCGTCACTCCCTACGAGCAGTACTTC.

With respect to this clonotype: This may arise from a read error, as a much more abundant clone is one base away. The chain uses TRBV6-8 and TRBJ1-1; D may be TRBD1 (5 bases). Germline V gene sequence: CDR1 MNHGY, CDR2 SAAAGT. There are 15 residues in the CDR3. CDR3 residues: CVSSYSITGSTEAFF. Written as DNA, the CDR3 is TGTGTCAGCAGTTACTCGATTACAGGATCCACTGAAGCTTTCTTT.

The CDR3 DNA sequence: TGTGCCAGTAGTATCCTAGCGGGGGGGAAGGAGACCCAGTACTTC. This sequence encodes CASSILAGGKETQYF. The chain has TRBV19 and TRBJ2-5; 12 bases fit TRBD2. This CDR3 is 15 amino acids long. CDR1 LNHDA and CDR2 SQIVND come from the germline V gene (reference sequence). J gave up 5 bases and V 3 bases, and 4 bases lay outside the gene matches.

The chain is built from TRBV19 and TRBJ2-1; D may correspond to TRBD1 or TRBD2 (5 bases each). Deletions cut 0 bases from V and 2 bases from J, with 11 bases between. Germline V lookup: CDR1 LNHDA, CDR2 SQIVND (reference sequence). CDR3 size: 16 residues. The CDR3 here is CASSIDRGGPYNEQFF. The CDR3 DNA is TGTGCCAGTAGTATAGATCGGGGCGGCCCCTACAATGAGCAGTTCTTC.

As concerns this clonotype: This could be a read error, since a much larger clone is one nucleotide away. The chain has TRBV10-3 and TRBJ2-1; unclear D gene. Trimming removed 4 bases at V and 6 bases at J, with 4 bases between. Germline CDR1 reads ENHRY; CDR2 reads SYGVKD. The CDR3 has 11 amino acids. CDR3 in amino acids: CAISGINEQFF. The DNA for the CDR3 is TGTGCCATCAGTGGCATCAATGAGCAGTTCTTC.

This clonotype showed up just a few times. The gene calls are TRBV7-9 and TRBJ1-5; D uncertain. V shed 3 bases and J shed 6 bases, with 9 bases lying between them. Germline loops: CDR1 SEHNR, CDR2 FQNEAQ (reference sequence). This CDR3 is built from 13 residues. CDR3 in amino acids: CASSLEGAQPQHF. The DNA for the CDR3 is TGTGCCAGCAGCTTGGAGGGCGCTCAGCCCCAGCATTTT.

This clonotype was observed many times. CDR3 DNA: TGTGCCAGCAGCTTAGGATCAAACGAGCAGTACTTC. It translates to CASSLGSNEQYF. The chain employs TRBV7-9 and TRBJ2-7; D not resolved. The CDR3 has 12 amino acids. CDR1 is SEHNR and CDR2 is FQNEAQ in the germline V gene (reference sequence). Trimming removed 1 base from V and 5 bases from J, with 6 bases in between. Drawing the rest from reference TRBV7-9 and TRBJ2-7, the complete variable domain is DTGVSQNPRHKITKRGQNVTFRCDPISEHNRLYWYRQTLGQGPEFLTYFQNEAQLEKSRLLSDRFSAERPKGSFSTLEIQRTEQGDSAMYLCASSLGSNEQYFGPGTRLTVT.

The chain carries TRBV28 and TRBJ1-1; D gene uncertain. The CDR3 extends over 15 amino acids. Germline values: CDR1 MDHEN, CDR2 SYDVKM. V was pared by 6 bases and J by 3 bases, with 17 bases between. CDR3 sequence reads: CASRRGSAGYTEAFF. CDR3 DNA sequence: TGTGCCAGCAGACGAGGGAGCGCTGGGTACACTGAAGCTTTCTTT.

The chain is built from TRBV11-1 and TRBJ2-7; D unclear. The germline gives CDR1 SGHAT, CDR2 FQDESV (reference sequence). The CDR3 totals 15 residues. Trimming took off 0 bases at V and 6 bases at J, with 15 bases between the two ends. The CDR3 is CASSLARVNYGEQYF. CDR3 nucleotide sequence: TGTGCCAGCAGCTTAGCGCGCGTCAATTACGGCGAGCAGTACTTC.

The gene calls are TRBV5-1 and TRBJ2-7, with 7 nucleotides matching TRBD1. With 4 bases clipped from V and 6 bases from J, the junction kept 7 bases outside the gene matches. The CDR3 contains 13 residues. Germline V gives CDR1 SGHRS, CDR2 YFSETQ. The CDR3 loop is CASSDTGTVEQYF. DNA of the CDR3: TGCGCCAGCAGCGACACCGGGACAGTCGAGCAGTACTTC.

This clonotype was counted a few times. The chain is built from TRBV3-1 and TRBJ1-2, with D maybe TRBD1 (5 bases). The CDR3 is 15 residues long. Germline V lookup: CDR1 LGHDT, CDR2 YNNKEL (reference sequence). V lost 0 bases to trimming and J lost 8 bases, with 16 bases between them. The CDR3: CASSQERGTPRGYTF. The CDR3 DNA follows: TGTGCCAGCAGCCAAGAGAGAGGGACTCCACGCGGCTACACCTTC.

This sequence joins TRBV7-2 and TRBJ2-1; D unresolved. The V end lost 0 bases, the J end lost 8 bases, and 14 bases lay between the germline ends. The CDR3 has 15 residues. Per the germline V gene, CDR1 is SGHTA and CDR2 is FQGNSA. CDR3 nucleotides: TGTGCCAGCAGCTTAGCGCAGTCTTATGCGGATGAGCAGTTCTTC. It specifies CASSLAQSYADEQFF.

The chain is built from TRBV12-3 or TRBV12-4 and TRBJ2-7; 7 nucleotides line up with TRBD2. The CDR3 covers 13 residues. Trimming removed 3 bases from V and 5 bases from J; junction bases left unmatched: 4. The CDR3 DNA reads as TGTGCCAGCAGTTTTGGGGGGGTCCACGAGCAGTACTTC. This encodes CASSFGGVHEQYF.

As concerns this clonotype: Given a much more abundant clone one base away, this may be a read error. The rearrangement links TRBV12-3 or TRBV12-4 to TRBJ1-1; TRBD1 aligns across 7 bases. The CDR3 extends over 20 amino acids. Unmatched junction bases numbered 19, after V lost 3 bases and J lost 0 bases. CDR3 in amino acids: CASSFSLFDREEWVNTEAFF. For the CDR3, the DNA is TGTGCCAGCAGTTTTAGTTTGTTCGACAGGGAAGAATGGGTGAACACTGAAGCTTTCTTT.

This clonotype was counted a few times. The chain combines TRBV5-1 with TRBJ2-7, with D possibly TRBD2 on 6 matching bases. Germline-derived CDR1 and CDR2 are SGHRS and YFSETQ. V was shortened by 3 bases and J by 5 bases, with 18 bases between the two germline ends. CDR3 size: 15 residues. The chain's CDR3 is CASSSRRGLDHEQYF. CDR3 DNA sequence: TGCGCCAGCAGCTCCCGCCGGGGACTCGACCACGAGCAGTACTTC.

In DNA form, the CDR3 reads TGTGCCAGCAGCGTAACTGAGAGAAGCTCCTACAATGAGCAGTTCTTC. It translates to CASSVTERSSYNEQFF. The chain carries TRBV9 and TRBJ2-1; D gene unclear. Looked up from germline, CDR1 is SGDLS and CDR2 is YYNGEE. Trimming stripped 1 base from V and 0 bases from J, with 11 bases between. The CDR3 runs to 16 residues.

On this clonotype: A much larger clone differs by one base, so this may be a read error. The CDR3 DNA reads as TGTGTCATCATGGGGGAAACCGGGGAGCTGTTTTTT. It yields the protein CVIMGETGELFF. The chain uses TRBV10-3 and TRBJ2-2; D could derive from TRBD1 or TRBD2 (5 bases each). The V gene's germline CDR1 is ENHRY and CDR2 SYGVKD. This CDR3 contains 12 residues.